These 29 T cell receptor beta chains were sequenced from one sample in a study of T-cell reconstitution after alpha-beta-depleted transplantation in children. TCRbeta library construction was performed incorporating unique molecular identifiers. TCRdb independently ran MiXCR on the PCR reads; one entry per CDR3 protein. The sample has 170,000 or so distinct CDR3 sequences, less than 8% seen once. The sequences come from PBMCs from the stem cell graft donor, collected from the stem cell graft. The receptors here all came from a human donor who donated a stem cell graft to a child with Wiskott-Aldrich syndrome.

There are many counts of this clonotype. The CDR3 here is CASSLWTSGSGETQYF. CDR3 DNA: TGTGCCAGCAGCTTGTGGACTAGCGGGAGTGGTGAGACCCAGTACTTC. This sequence joins TRBV5-8 and TRBJ2-5, with 13 bases matching TRBD2. The germline V gene encodes CDR1 SGHTS and CDR2 YDEGEE. The junction had 5 bases not matched to a gene; V was cut back by 1 base and J by 5 bases. The CDR3 spans 16 residues.

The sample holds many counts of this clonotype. The CDR3 protein is CASSHLSGTSGGISGYNEQFF. CDR3 nucleotide sequence: TGCGCCAGCAGCCACCTCAGTGGGACTAGCGGGGGGATATCTGGGTACAATGAGCAGTTCTTC. This chain joins TRBV4-1 and TRBJ2-1, with 15 bases that match TRBD2. V was clipped by 3 bases and J by 4 bases; unmatched bases: 16. The V gene's germline CDR1 is MGHRA and CDR2 YSYEKL. The CDR3 runs to 21 residues.

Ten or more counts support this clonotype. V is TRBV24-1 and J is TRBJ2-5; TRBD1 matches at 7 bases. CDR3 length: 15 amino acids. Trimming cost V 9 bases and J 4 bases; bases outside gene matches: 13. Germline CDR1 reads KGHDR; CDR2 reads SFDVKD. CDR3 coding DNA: TGTGCCACCGGAACCTCGACAGGGCCCGGAGAGACCCAGTACTTC. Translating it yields CATGTSTGPGETQYF.

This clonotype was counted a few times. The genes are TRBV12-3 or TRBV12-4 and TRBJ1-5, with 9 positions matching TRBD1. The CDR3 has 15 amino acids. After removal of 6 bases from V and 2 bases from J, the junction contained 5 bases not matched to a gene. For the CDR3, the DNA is TGTGCCAGCAGCTACTACAGGGGGCGCAATCAGCCCCAGCATTTT. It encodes CASSYYRGRNQPQHF.

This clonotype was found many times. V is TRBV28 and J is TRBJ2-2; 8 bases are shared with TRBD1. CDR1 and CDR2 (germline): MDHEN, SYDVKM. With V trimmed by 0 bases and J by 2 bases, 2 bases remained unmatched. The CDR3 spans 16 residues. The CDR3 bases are TGTGCCAGCAGTTTATGGGACAGGGATAACACCGGGGAGCTGTTTTTT. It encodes CASSLWDRDNTGELFF.

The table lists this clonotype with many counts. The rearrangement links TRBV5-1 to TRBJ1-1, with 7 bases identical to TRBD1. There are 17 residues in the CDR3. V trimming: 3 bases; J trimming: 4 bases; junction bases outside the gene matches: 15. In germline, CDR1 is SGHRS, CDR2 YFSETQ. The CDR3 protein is CASSSSNRGLEGTEAFF. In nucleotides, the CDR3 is TGCGCCAGCAGCTCGAGCAATAGGGGGCTCGAAGGCACTGAAGCTTTCTTT. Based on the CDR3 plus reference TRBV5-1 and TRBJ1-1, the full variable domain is KAGVTQTPRYLIKTRGQQVTLSCSPISGHRSVSWYQQTPGQGLQFLFEYFSETQRNKGNFPGRFSGRQFSNSRSEMNVSTLELGDSALYLCASSSSNRGLEGTEAFFGQGTRLTVV.

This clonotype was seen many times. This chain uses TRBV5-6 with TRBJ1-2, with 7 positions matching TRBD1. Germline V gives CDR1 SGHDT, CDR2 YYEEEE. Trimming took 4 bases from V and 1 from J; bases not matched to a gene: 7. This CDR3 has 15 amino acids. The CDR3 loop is CASSLWDSYNYGYTF. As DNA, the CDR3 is TGTGCCAGCAGCCTATGGGACAGCTATAACTATGGCTACACCTTC.

The DNA of the CDR3 is TGTGCCAGTAATCCCTTATTAGGGAACACTGAAGCTTTCTTT. Translating it yields CASNPLLGNTEAFF. The rearrangement uses TRBV27 and TRBJ1-1; D unresolved. Germline V CDR1 and CDR2: MNHEY, SMNVEV (reference sequence). The V gene lost 9 bases and the J gene lost 1 base, with 15 bases spanning the gap. CDR3 length equals 14 residues.

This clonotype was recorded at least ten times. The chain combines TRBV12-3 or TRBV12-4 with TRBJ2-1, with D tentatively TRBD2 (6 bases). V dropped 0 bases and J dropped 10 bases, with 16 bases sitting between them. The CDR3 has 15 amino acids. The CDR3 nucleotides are TGTGCCAGCAGTTTAGCGGGCGGGACTCCGGCCGAGCAGTTCTTC. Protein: CASSLAGGTPAEQFF.

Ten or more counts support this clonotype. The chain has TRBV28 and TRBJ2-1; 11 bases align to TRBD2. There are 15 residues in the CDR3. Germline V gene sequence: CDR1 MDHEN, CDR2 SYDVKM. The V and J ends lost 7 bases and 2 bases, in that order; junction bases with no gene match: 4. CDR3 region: CASTLGLAAYNEQFF. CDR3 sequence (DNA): TGTGCCAGCACCCTGGGACTAGCGGCCTACAATGAGCAGTTCTTC.

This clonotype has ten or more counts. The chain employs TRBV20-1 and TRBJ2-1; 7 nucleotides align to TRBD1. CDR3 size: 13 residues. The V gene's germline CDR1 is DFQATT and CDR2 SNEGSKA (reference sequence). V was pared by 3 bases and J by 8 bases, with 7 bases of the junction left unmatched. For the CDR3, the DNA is TGCAGTGCTAGGGGGACAGAGTGGCATGAGCAGTTCTTC. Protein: CSARGTEWHEQFF.

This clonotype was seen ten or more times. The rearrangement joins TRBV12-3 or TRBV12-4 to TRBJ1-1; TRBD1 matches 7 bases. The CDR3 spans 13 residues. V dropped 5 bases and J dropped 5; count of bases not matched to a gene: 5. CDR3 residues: CASSQTGRTEAFF. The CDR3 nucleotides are TGTGCCAGCAGTCAGACAGGGAGAACTGAAGCTTTCTTT.

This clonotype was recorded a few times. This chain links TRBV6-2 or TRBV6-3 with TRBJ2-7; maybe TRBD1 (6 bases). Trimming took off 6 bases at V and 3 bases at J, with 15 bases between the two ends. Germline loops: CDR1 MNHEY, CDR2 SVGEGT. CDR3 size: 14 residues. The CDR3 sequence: CASRPRTDFYEQYF. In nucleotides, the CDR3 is TGTGCCAGCAGACCCCGGACAGATTTCTACGAGCAGTACTTC.

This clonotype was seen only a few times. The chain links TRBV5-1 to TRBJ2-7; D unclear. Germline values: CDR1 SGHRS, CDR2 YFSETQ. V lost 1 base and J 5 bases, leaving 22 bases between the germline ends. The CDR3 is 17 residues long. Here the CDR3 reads CASSLNPPGQARNEQYF. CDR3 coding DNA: TGCGCCAGCAGCTTGAACCCTCCGGGCCAGGCGAGGAACGAGCAGTACTTC.

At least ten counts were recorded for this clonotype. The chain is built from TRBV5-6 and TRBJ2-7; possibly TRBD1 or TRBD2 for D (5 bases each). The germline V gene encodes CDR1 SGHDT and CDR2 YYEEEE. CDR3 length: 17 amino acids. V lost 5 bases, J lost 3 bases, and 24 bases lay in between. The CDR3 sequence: CASRGDGLGRASYEQYF. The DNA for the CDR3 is TGTGCCAGCAGGGGGGACGGCCTAGGTCGGGCAAGCTACGAGCAGTACTTC.

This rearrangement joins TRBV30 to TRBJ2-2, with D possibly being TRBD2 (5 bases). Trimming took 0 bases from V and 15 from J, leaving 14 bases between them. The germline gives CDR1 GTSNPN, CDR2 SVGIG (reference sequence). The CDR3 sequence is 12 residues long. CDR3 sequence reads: CAWSVSGIKVFF. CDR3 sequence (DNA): TGTGCCTGGAGTGTATCCGGGATCAAGGTGTTTTTT.

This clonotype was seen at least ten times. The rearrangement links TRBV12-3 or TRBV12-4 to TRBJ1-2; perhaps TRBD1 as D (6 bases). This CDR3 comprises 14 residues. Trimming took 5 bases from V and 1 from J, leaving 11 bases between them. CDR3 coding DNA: TGTGCCAGCAGTCCCGAGGGGGGTAACTATGGCTACACCTTC. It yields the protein CASSPEGGNYGYTF.

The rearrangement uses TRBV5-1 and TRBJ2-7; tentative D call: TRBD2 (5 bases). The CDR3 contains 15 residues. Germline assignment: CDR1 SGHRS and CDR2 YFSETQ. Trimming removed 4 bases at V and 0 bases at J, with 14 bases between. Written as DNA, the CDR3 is TGCGCCAGCAGCCCTCGGACGGGGAGCTCCTACGAGCAGTACTTC. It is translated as CASSPRTGSSYEQYF.

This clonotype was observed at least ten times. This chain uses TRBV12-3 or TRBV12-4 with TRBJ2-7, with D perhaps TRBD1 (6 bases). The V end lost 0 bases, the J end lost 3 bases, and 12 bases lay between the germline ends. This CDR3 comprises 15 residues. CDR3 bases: TGTGCCAGCAGTTTAGCGGGCAGGGGAGACTACGAGCAGTACTTC. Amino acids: CASSLAGRGDYEQYF.

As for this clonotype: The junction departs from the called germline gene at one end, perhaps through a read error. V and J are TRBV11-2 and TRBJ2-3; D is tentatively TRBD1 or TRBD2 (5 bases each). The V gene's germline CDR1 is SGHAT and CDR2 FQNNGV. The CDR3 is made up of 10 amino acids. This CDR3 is CASSPGAGDF. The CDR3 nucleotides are TGTGCCAGCAGCCCCGGGGCCGGGGATTTT.

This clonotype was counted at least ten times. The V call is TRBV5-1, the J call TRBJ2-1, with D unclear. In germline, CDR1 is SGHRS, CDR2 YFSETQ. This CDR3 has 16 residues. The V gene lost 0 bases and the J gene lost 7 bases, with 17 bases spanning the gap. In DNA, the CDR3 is TGCGCCAGCAGCTTGGTCTCGGGTGGGTTATTAAATGAGCAGTTCTTC. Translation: CASSLVSGGLLNEQFF.

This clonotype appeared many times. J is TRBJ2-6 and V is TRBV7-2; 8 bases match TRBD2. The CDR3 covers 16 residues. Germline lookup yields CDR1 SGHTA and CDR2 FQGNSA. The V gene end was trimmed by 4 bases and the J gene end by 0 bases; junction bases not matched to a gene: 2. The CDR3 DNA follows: TGTGCCAGCAGCTCTACTAGCGGCTCTGGGGCCAACGTCCTGACTTTC. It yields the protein CASSSTSGSGANVLTF.

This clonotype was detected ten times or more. The CDR3 nucleotides are TGTGCCAGCAGCCCCGCCCGGAGCTCCTATAATTCACCCCTCCACTTT. The encoded protein is CASSPARSSYNSPLHF. The gene calls are TRBV5-6 and TRBJ1-6, with D hard to call. In germline, CDR1 is SGHDT, CDR2 YYEEEE. With 4 bases removed from V and 0 bases from J, the gap between germline ends came to 11 bases. The CDR3 is made up of 16 amino acids.

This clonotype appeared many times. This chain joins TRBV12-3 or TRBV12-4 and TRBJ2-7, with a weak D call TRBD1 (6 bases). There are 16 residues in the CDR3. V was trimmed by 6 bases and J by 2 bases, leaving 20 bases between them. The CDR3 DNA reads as TGTGCCAGCAGACAAAGGGGGACAAAACCAACCTACGAGCAGTACTTC. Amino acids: CASRQRGTKPTYEQYF.

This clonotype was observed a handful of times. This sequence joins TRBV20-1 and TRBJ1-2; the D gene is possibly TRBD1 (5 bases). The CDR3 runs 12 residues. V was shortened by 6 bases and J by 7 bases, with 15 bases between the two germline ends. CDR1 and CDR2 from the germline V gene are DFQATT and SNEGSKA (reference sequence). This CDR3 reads CSAGTGFGGYTF. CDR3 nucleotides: TGCAGTGCGGGGACGGGTTTCGGTGGCTACACCTTC.

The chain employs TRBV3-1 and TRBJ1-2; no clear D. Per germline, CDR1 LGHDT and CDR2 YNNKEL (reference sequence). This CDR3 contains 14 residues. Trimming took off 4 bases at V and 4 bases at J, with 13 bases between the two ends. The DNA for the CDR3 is TGTGCCAGCAGCCCCTTGGGAGGGCCCTATGGCTACACCTTC. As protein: CASSPLGGPYGYTF.

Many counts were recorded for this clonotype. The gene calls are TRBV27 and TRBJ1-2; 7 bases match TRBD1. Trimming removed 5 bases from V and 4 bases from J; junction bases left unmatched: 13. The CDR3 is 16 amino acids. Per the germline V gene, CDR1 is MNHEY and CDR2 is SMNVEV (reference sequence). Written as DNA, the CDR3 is TGTGCCAGCAGTCCCCGGACCGGGACAGCAATCTATGGCTACACCTTC. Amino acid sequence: CASSPRTGTAIYGYTF.

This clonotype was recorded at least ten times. The CDR3 region is CSVTGTSGSPDYEQYF. DNA for the CDR3: TGCAGCGTGACCGGGACTAGCGGGAGTCCTGATTACGAGCAGTACTTC. This chain uses TRBV29-1 with TRBJ2-7; 14 nucleotides align to TRBD2. Germline V gene sequence: CDR1 SQVTM, CDR2 ANQGSEA. This CDR3 is 16 amino acids long. The V gene end was trimmed by 6 bases and the J gene end by 4 bases; junction bases not matched to a gene: 11.

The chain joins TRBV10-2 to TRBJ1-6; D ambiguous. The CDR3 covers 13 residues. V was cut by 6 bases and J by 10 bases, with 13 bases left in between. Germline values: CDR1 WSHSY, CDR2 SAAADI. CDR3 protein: CASREFGESPLHF. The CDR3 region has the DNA TGCGCCAGCAGGGAATTTGGGGAGTCACCCCTCCACTTT.